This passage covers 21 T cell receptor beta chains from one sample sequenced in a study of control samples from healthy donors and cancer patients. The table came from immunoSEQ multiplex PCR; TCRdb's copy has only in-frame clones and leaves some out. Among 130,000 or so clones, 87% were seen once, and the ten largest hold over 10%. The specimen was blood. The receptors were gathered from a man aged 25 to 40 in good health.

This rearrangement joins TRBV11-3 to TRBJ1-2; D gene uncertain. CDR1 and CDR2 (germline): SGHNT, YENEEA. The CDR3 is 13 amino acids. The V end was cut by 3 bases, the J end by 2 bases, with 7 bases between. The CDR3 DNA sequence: TGTGCCAGCAGCTTTTCCACGAACTATGGCTACACCTTC. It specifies CASSFSTNYGYTF. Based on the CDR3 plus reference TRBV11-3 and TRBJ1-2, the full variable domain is EAGVVQSPRYKIIEKKQPVAFWCNPISGHNTLYWYLQNLGQGPELLIRYENEEAVDDSQLPKDRFSAERLKGVDSTLKIQPAELGDSAVYLCASSFSTNYGYTFGSGTRLTVV.

CDR3 nucleotides: TGTGCCAGCAGTTTGTCCAGCGGCGGACCCTACGAGCAGTACTTC. Its protein is CASSLSSGGPYEQYF. The chain employs TRBV27 and TRBJ2-7, with TRBD2 as a possible D gene (5 bases). CDR1 is MNHEY and CDR2 is SMNVEV in the germline V gene (reference sequence). Trimming shortened V by 3 bases and J by 2 bases, and 14 bases separated the two germline ends. The CDR3 is 15 residues long.

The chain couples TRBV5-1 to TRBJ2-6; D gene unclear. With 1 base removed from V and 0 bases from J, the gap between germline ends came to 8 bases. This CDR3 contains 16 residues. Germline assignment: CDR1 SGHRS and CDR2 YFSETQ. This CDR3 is CASSLTARSGANVLTF. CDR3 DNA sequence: TGCGCCAGCAGCTTGACAGCCCGCTCTGGGGCCAACGTCCTGACTTTC.

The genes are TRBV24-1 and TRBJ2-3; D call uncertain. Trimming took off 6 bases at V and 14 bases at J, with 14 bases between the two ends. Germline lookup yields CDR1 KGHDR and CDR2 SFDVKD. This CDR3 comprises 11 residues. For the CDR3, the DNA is TGTGCCACCAGTCTCGGCGGTGGGTGGTATTTT. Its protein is CATSLGGGWYF.

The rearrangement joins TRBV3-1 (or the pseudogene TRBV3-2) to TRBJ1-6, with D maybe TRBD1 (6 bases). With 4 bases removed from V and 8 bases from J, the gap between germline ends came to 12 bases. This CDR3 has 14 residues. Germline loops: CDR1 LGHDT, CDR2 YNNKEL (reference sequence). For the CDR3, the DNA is TGTGCCAGCAGCCCTAGGACAGTTCATTCACCCCTCCACTTT. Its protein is CASSPRTVHSPLHF.

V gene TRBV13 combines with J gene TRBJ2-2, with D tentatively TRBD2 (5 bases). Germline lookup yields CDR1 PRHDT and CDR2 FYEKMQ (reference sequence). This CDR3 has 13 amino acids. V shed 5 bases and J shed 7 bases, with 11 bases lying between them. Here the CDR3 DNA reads TGTGCCAGCAGCCCCCTGGGGAGCGGGGAGCTGTTTTTT. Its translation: CASSPLGSGELFF.

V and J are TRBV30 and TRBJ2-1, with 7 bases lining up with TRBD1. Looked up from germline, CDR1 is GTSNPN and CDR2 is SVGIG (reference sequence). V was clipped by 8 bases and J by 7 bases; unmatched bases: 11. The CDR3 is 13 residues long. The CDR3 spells CARALKQGNEQFF. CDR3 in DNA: TGTGCCCGAGCCCTAAAACAGGGGAATGAGCAGTTCTTC. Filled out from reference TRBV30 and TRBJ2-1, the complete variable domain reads SQTIHQWPATLVQPVGSPLSLECTVEGTSNPNLYWYRQAAGRGLQLLFYSVGIGQISSEVPQNLSASRPQDRQFILSSKKLLLSDSGFYLCARALKQGNEQFFGPGTRLTVL.

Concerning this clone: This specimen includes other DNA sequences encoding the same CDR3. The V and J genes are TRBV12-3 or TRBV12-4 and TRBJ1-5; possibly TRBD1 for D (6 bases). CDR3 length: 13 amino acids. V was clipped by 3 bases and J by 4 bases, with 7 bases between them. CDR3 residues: CASSLRGNQPQHF. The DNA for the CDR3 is TGTGCCAGCAGTTTGAGGGGGAATCAGCCCCAGCATTTT.

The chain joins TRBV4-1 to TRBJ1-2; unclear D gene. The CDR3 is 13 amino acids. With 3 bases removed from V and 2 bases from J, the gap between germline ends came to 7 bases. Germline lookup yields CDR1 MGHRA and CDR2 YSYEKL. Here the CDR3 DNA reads TGCGCCAGCAGCCAGGGAGGGAACTATGGCTACACCTTC. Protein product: CASSQGGNYGYTF.

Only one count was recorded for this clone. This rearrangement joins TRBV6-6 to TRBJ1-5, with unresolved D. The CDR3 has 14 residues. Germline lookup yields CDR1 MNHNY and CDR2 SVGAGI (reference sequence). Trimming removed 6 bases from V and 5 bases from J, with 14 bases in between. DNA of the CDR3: TGTGCCAGCAGCCCCTTTACCGGGGATCAGCCCCAGCATTTT. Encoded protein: CASSPFTGDQPQHF.

The CDR3 protein is CASSVEGYTEAFF. The CDR3 coding sequence is TGCGCCAGCAGCGTGGAGGGGTACACTGAAGCTTTCTTT. This chain uses TRBV5-1 with TRBJ1-1; perhaps TRBD1 as D (5 bases). Germline V gives CDR1 SGHRS, CDR2 YFSETQ. The CDR3 has 13 residues. The ends were cut back, 4 bases at V and 3 bases at J, with 10 bases in the middle.

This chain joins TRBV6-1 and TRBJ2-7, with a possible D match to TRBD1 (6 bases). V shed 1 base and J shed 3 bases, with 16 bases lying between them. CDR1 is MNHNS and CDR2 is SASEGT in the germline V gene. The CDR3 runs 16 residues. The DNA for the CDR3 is TGTGCCAGCAGTGAAGAGGTGCAGGGGAATATCTACGAGCAGTACTTC. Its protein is CASSEEVQGNIYEQYF.

The CDR3 here is CASGLESSGNTIYF. The DNA for the CDR3 is TGTGCTAGTGGCCTAGAGAGCTCTGGAAACACCATATATTTT. The J gene is TRBJ1-3, the V gene TRBV12-5; no definite D call. The CDR3 consists of 14 residues. Trimming removed 6 bases from V and 0 bases from J, with 9 bases in between. Per germline, CDR1 LGHNT and CDR2 FRNRAP.

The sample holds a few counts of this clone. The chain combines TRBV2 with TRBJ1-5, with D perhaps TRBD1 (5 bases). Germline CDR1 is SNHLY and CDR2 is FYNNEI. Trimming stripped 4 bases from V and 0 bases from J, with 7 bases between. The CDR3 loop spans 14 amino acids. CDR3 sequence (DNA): TGTGCCAGCAGTGTACAGGCTAGCAATCAGCCCCAGCATTTT. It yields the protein CASSVQASNQPQHF. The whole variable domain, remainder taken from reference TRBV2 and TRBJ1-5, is EPEVTQTPSHQVTQMGQEVILRCVPISNHLYFYWYRQILGQKVEFLVSFYNNEISEKSEIFDDQFSVERPDGSNFTLKIRSTKLEDSAMYFCASSVQASNQPQHFGDGTRLSIL.

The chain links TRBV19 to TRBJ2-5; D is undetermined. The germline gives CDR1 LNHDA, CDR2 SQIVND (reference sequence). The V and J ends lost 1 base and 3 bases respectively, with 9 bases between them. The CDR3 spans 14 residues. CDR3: CASSIGGREETQYF. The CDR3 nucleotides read TGTGCCAGTAGTATAGGTGGTAGGGAAGAGACCCAGTACTTC.

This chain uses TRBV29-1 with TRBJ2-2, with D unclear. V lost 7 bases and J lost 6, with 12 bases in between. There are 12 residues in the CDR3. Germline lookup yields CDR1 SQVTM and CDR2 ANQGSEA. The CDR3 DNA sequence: TGCAGCGCCCCGGTCGCAGCCGGGGAGCTGTTTTTT. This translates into CSAPVAAGELFF.

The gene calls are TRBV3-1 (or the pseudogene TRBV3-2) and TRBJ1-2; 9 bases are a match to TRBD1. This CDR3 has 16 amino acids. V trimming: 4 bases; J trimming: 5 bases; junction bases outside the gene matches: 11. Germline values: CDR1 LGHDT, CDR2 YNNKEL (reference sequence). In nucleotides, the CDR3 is TGTGCCAGCAGCCCCCGAGGGACAGGGAGGCTGTATGGCTACACCTTC. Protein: CASSPRGTGRLYGYTF.

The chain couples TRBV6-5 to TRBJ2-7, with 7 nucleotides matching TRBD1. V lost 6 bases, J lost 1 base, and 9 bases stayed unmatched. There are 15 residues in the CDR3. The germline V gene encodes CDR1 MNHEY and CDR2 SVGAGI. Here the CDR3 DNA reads TGTGCCAGCAGATTATCCGGGACAGCTTCCTACGAGCAGTACTTC. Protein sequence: CASRLSGTASYEQYF.

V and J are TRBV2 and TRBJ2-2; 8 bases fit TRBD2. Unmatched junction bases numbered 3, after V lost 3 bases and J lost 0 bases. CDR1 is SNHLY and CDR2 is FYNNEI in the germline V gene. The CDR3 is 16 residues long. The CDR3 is CASSESGGANTGELFF. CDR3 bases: TGTGCCAGCAGTGAGAGCGGGGGCGCGAACACCGGGGAGCTGTTTTTT. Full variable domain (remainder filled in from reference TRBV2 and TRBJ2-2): EPEVTQTPSHQVTQMGQEVILRCVPISNHLYFYWYRQILGQKVEFLVSFYNNEISEKSEIFDDQFSVERPDGSNFTLKIRSTKLEDSAMYFCASSESGGANTGELFFGEGSRLTVL.

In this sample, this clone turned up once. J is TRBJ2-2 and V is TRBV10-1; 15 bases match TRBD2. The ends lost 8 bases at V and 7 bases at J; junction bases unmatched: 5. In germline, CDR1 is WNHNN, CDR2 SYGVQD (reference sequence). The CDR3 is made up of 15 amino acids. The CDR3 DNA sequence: TGCGCCAGCGGGACTAGCGGGGGGATCGACGGGGAGCTGTTTTTT. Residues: CASGTSGGIDGELFF.

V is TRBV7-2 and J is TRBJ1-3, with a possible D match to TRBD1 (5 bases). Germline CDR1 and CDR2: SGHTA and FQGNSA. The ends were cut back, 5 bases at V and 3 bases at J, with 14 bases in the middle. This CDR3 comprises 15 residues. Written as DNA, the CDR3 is TGTGCCAGCAGCCCGCAGGGATTTGATGGAAACACCATATATTTT. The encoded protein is CASSPQGFDGNTIYF. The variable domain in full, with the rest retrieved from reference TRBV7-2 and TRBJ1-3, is GAGVSQSPSNKVTEKGKDVELRCDPISGHTALYWYRQSLGQGLEFLIYFQGNSAPDKSGLPSDRFSAERTGGSVSTLTIQRTQQEDSAVYLCASSPQGFDGNTIYFGEGSWLTVV.